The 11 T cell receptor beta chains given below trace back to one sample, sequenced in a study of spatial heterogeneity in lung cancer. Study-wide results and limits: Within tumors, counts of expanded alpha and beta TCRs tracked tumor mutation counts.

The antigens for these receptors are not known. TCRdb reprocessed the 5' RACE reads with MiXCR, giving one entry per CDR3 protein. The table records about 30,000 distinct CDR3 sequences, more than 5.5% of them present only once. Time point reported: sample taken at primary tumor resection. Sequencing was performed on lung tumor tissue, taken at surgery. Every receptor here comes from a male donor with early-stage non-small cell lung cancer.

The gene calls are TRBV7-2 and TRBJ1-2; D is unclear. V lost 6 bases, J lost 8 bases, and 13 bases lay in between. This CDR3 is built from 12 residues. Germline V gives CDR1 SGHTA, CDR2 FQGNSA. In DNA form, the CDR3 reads TGTGCCAGCAGTTTTGCGGGGAAGGGCTACACCTTC. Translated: CASSFAGKGYTF.

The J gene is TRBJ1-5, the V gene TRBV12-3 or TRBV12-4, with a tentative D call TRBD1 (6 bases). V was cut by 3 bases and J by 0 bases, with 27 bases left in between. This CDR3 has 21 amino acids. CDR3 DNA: TGTGCCAGCAGTTTCCCAATCGCCCCTCGGGACACCTCATATAGCAATCAGCCCCAGCATTTT. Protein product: CASSFPIAPRDTSYSNQPQHF.

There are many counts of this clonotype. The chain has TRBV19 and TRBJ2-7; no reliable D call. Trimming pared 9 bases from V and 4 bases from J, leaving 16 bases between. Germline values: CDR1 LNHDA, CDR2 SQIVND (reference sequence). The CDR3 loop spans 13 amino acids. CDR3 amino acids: CASRDRTLYEQYF. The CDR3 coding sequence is TGTGCCAGCCGAGACCGGACCTTATACGAGCAGTACTTC.

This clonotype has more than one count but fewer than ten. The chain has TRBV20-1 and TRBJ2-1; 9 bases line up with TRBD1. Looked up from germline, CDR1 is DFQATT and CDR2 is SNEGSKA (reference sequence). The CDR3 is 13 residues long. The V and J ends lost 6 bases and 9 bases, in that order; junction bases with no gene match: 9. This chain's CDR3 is CSARTGVYGEQFF. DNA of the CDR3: TGCAGTGCGCGGACAGGGGTCTACGGTGAGCAGTTCTTC.

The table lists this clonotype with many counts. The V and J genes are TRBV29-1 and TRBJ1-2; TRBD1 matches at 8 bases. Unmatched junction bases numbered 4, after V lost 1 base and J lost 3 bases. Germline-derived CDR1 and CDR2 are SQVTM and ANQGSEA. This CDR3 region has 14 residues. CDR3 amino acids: CSVEGQGLDYGYTF. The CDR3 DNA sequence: TGCAGCGTTGAAGGACAGGGGTTAGACTATGGCTACACCTTC.

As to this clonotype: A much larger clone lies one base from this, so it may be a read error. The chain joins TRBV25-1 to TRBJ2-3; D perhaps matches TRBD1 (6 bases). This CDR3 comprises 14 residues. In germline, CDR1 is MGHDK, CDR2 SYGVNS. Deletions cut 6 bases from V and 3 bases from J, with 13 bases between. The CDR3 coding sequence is TGTGCCAGCAGAGAGGTAGGGGGTACAGATACGCAGTATTTT. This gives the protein CASREVGGTDTQYF.

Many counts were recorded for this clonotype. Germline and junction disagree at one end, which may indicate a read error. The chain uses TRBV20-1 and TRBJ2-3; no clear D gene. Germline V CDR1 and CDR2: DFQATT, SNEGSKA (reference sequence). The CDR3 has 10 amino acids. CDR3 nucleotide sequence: TGCAGTGCTTCCACATATACGCAGTATTTT. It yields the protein CSASTYTQYF.

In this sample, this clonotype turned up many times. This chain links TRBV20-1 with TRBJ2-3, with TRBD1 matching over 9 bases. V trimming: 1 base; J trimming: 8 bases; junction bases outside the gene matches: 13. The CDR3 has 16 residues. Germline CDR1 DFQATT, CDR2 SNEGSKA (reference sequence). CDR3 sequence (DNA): TGCAGTGCTAGAGCCCCCGGACAGGGGACCGGCGGTACGCAGTATTTT. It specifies CSARAPGQGTGGTQYF.

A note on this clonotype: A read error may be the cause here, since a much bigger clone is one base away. CDR3 sequence reads: CVSSQDPGGRADTQYF. DNA for the CDR3: TGCGTCAGCAGCCAAGATCCCGGGGGGCGTGCAGATACGCAGTATTTT. The rearrangement uses TRBV4-1 and TRBJ2-3; perhaps TRBD2 as D (7 bases). Per germline, CDR1 MGHRA and CDR2 YSYEKL. The CDR3 length is 16 residues.

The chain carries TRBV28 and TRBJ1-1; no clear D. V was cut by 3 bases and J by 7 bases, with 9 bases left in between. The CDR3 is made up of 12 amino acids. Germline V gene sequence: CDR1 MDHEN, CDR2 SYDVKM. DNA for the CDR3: TGTGCCAGCAGTTTGGTGGAGAGTGAAGCTTTCTTT. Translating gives CASSLVESEAFF.

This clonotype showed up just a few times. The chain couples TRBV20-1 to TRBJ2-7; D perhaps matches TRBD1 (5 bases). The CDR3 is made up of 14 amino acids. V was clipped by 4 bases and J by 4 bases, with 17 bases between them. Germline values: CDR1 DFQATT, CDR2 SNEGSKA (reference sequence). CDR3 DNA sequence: TGCAGTGCTAAAAAGGGGTTTCCGATGTACGAGCAGTACTTC. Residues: CSAKKGFPMYEQYF.